This T cell receptor (beta chain) came from a study of T cell clonality in common variable immunodeficiency. General study points: T cell subpopulation sequencing would be needed to explain CVID clonality. CVID subjects shared fewer TCRbeta clones than healthy controls did. In common variable immunodeficiency, TCR beta chains reportedly carried fewer deletions and N-nucleotide insertions.

Patients had low serum IgG, IgA and/or IgM and specific antibody deficiency. Both groups were predominantly of Caucasian heritage. Deletions cut 3 bases from V and 2 bases from J, with 13 bases between. Germline CDR1 DFQATT, CDR2 SNEGSKA (reference sequence). This CDR3 spans 14 amino acids. At least ten counts were recorded for this clone. What it recognizes is unknown. With the read ending 3 residues before the CDR3 end, the germline J gene is used to fill in that end. TCRdb keeps only in-frame clones here, not all; method: immunoSEQ multiplex PCR. The sample holds about 33,000 clones, and no clone turns up only once.

The receptor was isolated from a human donor with common variable immunodeficiency. The sequenced sample consisted of peripheral blood mononuclear cells. This chain links TRBV20-1 with TRBJ2-5; tentatively, D is TRBD2 (5 bases). CDR3 amino acids: CSASPLDSQETQYF. Partial CDR3 DNA: TGCAGTGCTAGTCCTCTGGACTCTCAAGAGACC.